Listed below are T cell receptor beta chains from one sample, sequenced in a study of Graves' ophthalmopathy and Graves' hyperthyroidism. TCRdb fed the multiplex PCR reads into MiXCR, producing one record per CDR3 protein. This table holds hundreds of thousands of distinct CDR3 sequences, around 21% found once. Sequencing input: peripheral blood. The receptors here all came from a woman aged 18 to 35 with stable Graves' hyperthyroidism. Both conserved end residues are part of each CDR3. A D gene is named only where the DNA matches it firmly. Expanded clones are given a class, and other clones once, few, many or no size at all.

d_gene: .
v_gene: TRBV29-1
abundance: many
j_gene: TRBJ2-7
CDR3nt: TGCAGCGTGGGGGGTAGGGTAGGAAACTACGAGCAGTACTTC
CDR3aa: CSVGGRVGNYEQYF

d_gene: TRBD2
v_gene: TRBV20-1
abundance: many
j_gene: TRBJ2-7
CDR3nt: TGCAGTGCTAGAGGGCCGGGACTAACGACGTCCTACGAGCAGTACTTC
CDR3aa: CSARGPGLTTSYEQYF

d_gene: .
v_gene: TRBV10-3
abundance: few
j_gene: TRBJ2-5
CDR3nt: TGTGCCATCAGTGATGGGTCAGCTGGCGAGACCCAGTACTTC
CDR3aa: CAISDGSAGETQYF

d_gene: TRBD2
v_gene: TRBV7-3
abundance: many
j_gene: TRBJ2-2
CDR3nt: TGTGCCAGCAGCCGTGTAGCGGGAGGGAGCGGCACCGGGGAGCTGTTTTTT
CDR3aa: CASSRVAGGSGTGELFF

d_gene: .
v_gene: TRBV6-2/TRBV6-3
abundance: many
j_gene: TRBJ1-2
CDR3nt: TGTGCCAGCAGTTACAATAGCGGCTACACCTTC
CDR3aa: CASSYNSGYTF

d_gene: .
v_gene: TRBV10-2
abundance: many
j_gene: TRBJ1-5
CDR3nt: TGCGCCAGCAGTGAGTCGATGTTGGCCACCAATCAGCCCCAGCATTTT
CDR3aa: CASSESMLATNQPQHF

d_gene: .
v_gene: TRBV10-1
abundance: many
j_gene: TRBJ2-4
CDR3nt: TGCGCCAGCAGTGATGGGTACGACAAAAACATTCAGTACTTC
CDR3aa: CASSDGYDKNIQYF

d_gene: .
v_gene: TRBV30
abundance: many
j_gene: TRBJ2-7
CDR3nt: TGTGCCTGGAGCGGGCTGGGGGGACCCTACGAGCAGTACTTC
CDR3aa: CAWSGLGGPYEQYF

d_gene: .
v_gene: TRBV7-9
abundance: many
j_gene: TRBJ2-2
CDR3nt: TGTGCCAGCAGCTTGGGCTGGGGGACCGGGGAGCTGTTTTTT
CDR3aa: CASSLGWGTGELFF

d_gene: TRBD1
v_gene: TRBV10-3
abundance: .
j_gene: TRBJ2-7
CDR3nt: TGTGCCACCAGAACCCCAGGACAGGATTACTACGAGCAGTACTTC
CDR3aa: CATRTPGQDYYEQYF

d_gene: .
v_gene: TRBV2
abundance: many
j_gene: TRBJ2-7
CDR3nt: TGTGCCAGCACGTCGTATTCCTACGAGCAGTACTTC
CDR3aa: CASTSYSYEQYF

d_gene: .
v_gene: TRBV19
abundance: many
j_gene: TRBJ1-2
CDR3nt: TGTGCCAGTAGTGCACCTAACAGGGATGACTACACCTTC
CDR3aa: CASSAPNRDDYTF

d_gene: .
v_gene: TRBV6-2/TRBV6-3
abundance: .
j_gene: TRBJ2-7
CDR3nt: TGTGCCAGCAGTTACGAGGCAAGATACGAGCAGTACTTC
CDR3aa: CASSYEARYEQYF

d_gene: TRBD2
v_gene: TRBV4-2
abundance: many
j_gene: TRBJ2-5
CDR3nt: TGTGCCAGCAGCCAAGAGGCGACTAGCGGCCAAGAGACCCAGTACTTC
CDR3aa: CASSQEATSGQETQYF

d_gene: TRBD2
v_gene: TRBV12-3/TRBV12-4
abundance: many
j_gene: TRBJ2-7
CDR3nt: TGTGCCAGCAGTCTCAGGGGTAGAGGCCTAGCGGGAGTTGAGCAGTACTTC
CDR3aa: CASSLRGRGLAGVEQYF

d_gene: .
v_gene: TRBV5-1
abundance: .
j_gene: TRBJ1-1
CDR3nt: TGCGCCAGCAGCTTGGTCAAGAACACTGAAGCTTTCTTT
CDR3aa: CASSLVKNTEAFF

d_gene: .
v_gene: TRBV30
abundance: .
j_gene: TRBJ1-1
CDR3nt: TGTGCCTGGAGTGTCGAACTGACCCGTATGAACACTGAAGCTTTCTTT
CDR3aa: CAWSVELTRMNTEAFF

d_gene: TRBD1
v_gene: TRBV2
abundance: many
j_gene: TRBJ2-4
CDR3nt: TGTGCCAGCGGGGGACAGGGGGCAGCCAAAAACATTAAGTACTTC
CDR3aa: CASGGQGAAKNIKYF

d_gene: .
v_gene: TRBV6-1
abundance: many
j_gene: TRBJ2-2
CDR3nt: TGTGCCAGCACTGAGGACTTGGGGGGCGGGGAGCTGTTTTTT
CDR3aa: CASTEDLGGGELFF

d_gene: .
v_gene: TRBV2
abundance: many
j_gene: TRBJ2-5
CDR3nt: TGTGCCAGCAGCCCTTTGACTAGTGCAGAGACCCAGTACTTC
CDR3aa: CASSPLTSAETQYF

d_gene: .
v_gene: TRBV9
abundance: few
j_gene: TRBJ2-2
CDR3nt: TGTGCCAGCAGCTCCCCGTACACCGGGGAGCTGTTTTTT
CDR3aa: CASSSPYTGELFF

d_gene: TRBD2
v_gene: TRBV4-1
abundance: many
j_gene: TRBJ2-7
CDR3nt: TGCGCCAGCAGCCAAGGAGGGACTAGCGGGTGGTCCTACGAGCAGTACTTC
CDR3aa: CASSQGGTSGWSYEQYF

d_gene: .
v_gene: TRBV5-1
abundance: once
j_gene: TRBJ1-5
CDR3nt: TGCGCCAGCAGCTTGGGTGATCATCAGCCCCAGCATTTT
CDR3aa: CASSLGDHQPQHF

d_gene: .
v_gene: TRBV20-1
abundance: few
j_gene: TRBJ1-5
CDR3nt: TGCAGTGCTAGAGATCCGACAGGAAATCAGCCCCAGCATTTT
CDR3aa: CSARDPTGNQPQHF

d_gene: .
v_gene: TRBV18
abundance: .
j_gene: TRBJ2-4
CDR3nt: TGTGCCAGCTCACCGAGACTAGTGAGTCATGCCAAAAACATTCAGTACTTC
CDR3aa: CASSPRLVSHAKNIQYF

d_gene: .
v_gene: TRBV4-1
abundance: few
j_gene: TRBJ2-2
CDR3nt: TGCGCCAGCAGCCAAGATGGAGGGGGCAACACCGGGGAGCTGTTTTTT
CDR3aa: CASSQDGGGNTGELFF

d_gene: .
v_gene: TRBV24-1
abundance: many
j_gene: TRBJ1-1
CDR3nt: TGTGCCACCAGTGATTCCCACTCACAAGCTTTCTTT
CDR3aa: CATSDSHSQAFF

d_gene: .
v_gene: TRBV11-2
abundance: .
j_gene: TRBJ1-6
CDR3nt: TGTGCCAGCAGCTTAGAGTCCTCTAATTCACCCCTCCACTTT
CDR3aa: CASSLESSNSPLHF

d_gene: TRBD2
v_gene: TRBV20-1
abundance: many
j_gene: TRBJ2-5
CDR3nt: TGCAGTGCTAGAAGCGGGGGCCCCGGGAGGTGGGGGACCCAGTACTTC
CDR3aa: CSARSGGPGRWGTQYF

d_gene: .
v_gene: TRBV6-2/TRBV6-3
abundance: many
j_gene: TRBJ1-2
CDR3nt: TGTGCCAGTCAAGGGTACAGCGCCTATGGCTACACCTTC
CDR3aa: CASQGYSAYGYTF

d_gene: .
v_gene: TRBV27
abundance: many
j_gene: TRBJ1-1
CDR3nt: TGTGCCAGGGACAGCTTAGGGACTGAAGCTTTCTTT
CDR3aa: CARDSLGTEAFF

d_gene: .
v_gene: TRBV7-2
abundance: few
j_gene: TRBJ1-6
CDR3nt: TGTGCCAGCAGCTTACAGGTCGACGCCACCCTCCACTTT
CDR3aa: CASSLQVDATLHF

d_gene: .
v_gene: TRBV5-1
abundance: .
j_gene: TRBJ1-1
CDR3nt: TGCGCCAGCAGCCCTACGACAGTCAATGAAGCCTTCTTT
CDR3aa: CASSPTTVNEAFF

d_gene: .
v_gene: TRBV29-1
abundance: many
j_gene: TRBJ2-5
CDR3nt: TGCAGCGTTGAAGATAGACGCCGGCAAGAGACCCAGTACTTC
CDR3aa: CSVEDRRRQETQYF

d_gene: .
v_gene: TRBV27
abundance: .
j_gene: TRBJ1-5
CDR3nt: TGTGCCAGTGCAGGGATTAATCAGCCCCAGCATTTT
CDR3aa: CASAGINQPQHF

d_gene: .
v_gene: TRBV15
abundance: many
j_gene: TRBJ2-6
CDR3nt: TGTGCCACCAGCAGAGCCCACTCTGGGGCCAACGTCCTGACTTTC
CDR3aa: CATSRAHSGANVLTF

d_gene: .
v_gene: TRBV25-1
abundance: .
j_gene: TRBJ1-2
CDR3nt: TGTGCCAGCAGTGAACGGGGGGTATATGGCTACACCTTC
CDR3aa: CASSERGVYGYTF

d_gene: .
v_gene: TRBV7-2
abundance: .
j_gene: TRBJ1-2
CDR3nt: TGTGCCAGCAGCGTCCGGGACAAGAACTATGGCTACACCTTC
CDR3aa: CASSVRDKNYGYTF

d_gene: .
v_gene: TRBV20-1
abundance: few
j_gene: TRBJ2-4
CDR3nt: TGCAGTGCTAGAGATGTCCTAGGGTACATTAAGTACTTC
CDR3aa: CSARDVLGYIKYF

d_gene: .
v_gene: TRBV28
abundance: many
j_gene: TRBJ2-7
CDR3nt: TGTGCCAGCAGTTTCTGGCGGGGCAAACACGAGCAGTACTTC
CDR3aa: CASSFWRGKHEQYF

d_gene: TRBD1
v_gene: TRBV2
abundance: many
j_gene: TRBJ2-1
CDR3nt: TGTGCCAGCAGTGAGGGGCAGGGGGCTTGGGATGAGCAGTTCTTC
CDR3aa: CASSEGQGAWDEQFF